Below are 30 T cell receptor beta chains sequenced from a single sample in a study of cytomegalovirus exposure and HLA in healthy donors. Profiled with immunoSEQ multiplex PCR; TCRdb holds only in-frame clones, not every one. The sample records 80,000 to 100,000 clones, about 90% being singletons. Sequenced input: PBMCs. The receptors here all came from a man in his late teens or twenties in good health and CMV-seropositive.

The chain recombines TRBV7-9 with TRBJ1-2; the D gene is possibly TRBD1 (6 bases). Trimming removed 5 bases from V and 2 bases from J, with 18 bases in between. Germline CDR1 is SEHNR and CDR2 is FQNEAQ (reference sequence). The CDR3 extends over 16 amino acids. DNA of the CDR3: TGTGCCAGCAGCCTGTGGGGGGGGGCCGAGAACTATGGCTACACCTTC. It yields the protein CASSLWGGAENYGYTF.

J is TRBJ1-1 and V is TRBV18; D gene ambiguous. V gave up 2 bases and J gave up 5 bases, with 21 bases separating them. The CDR3 consists of 17 residues. Germline V lookup: CDR1 KGHSH, CDR2 LQKENI. The CDR3: CASSPRSIREVVTEAFF. As DNA, the CDR3 is TGTGCCAGCTCACCAAGATCCATCCGGGAGGTTGTGACTGAAGCTTTCTTT.

CDR3 residues: CASSSGLTYEQYF. CDR3 nucleotides: TGTGCCAGCAGCTCGGGACTAACCTACGAGCAGTACTTC. The rearrangement links TRBV5-6 to TRBJ2-7, with TRBD2 matching 7 bases. V was pared by 3 bases and J by 2 bases, with 2 bases of the junction left unmatched. The CDR3 covers 13 residues. Germline assignment: CDR1 SGHDT and CDR2 YYEEEE.

J is TRBJ1-1 and V is TRBV11-2, with 7 bases that match TRBD1. The CDR3 covers 19 residues. Trimming removed 4 bases from V and 2 bases from J; junction bases left unmatched: 19. Germline V gene sequence: CDR1 SGHAT, CDR2 FQNNGV. Here the CDR3 reads CASSSLNSRSGTANTEAFF. CDR3 coding DNA: TGTGCCAGCAGCTCGCTCAATTCTCGTTCCGGGACAGCAAACACTGAAGCTTTCTTT.

The chain uses TRBV18 and TRBJ2-1, with D possibly TRBD2 on 5 matching bases. The V end was cut by 1 base, the J end by 6 bases, with 13 bases between. Looked up from germline, CDR1 is KGHSH and CDR2 is LQKENI. This CDR3 contains 15 residues. CDR3 residues: CASSPQVGATNEQFF. CDR3 sequence (DNA): TGTGCCAGCTCACCACAGGTGGGAGCAACCAATGAGCAGTTCTTC.

The V call is TRBV28, the J call TRBJ1-1; D remains ambiguous. The CDR3 loop spans 12 amino acids. Between the trimmed V and J ends, which lost 2 bases and 5 bases, there was a span of 6 bases. Looked up from germline, CDR1 is MDHEN and CDR2 is SYDVKM. CDR3 in amino acids: CASSLELTEAFF. In DNA, the CDR3 is TGTGCCAGCAGTTTAGAGCTTACTGAAGCTTTCTTT.

This clone was detected only a few times. The rearrangement joins TRBV7-8 to TRBJ1-1; TRBD1 might be the D (5 bases). The germline CDR1 and CDR2 sequences are SGHVS and FQNEAQ. This CDR3 spans 14 amino acids. V shed 6 bases and J shed 4 bases, with 15 bases lying between them. The CDR3: CASRHSGGGTEAFF. As DNA, the CDR3 is TGTGCCAGCAGGCACAGTGGGGGGGGCACTGAAGCTTTCTTT.

V is TRBV27 and J is TRBJ2-1, with 10 bases fitting TRBD2. Trimming removed 5 bases from V and 9 bases from J; junction bases left unmatched: 7. This CDR3 is built from 14 residues. CDR1 and CDR2 from the germline V gene are MNHEY and SMNVEV (reference sequence). The CDR3 DNA sequence: TGTGCCAGCAGTGTAGCGGGGGGCCCCGGTGAGCAGTTCTTC. Translation: CASSVAGGPGEQFF.

V is TRBV14 and J is TRBJ2-1, with 9 bases identical to TRBD2. In germline, CDR1 is SGHDN, CDR2 FVKESK. The V gene end was trimmed by 4 bases and the J gene end by 7 bases; junction bases not matched to a gene: 11. This CDR3 contains 16 residues. CDR3 sequence (DNA): TGTGCCAGCAGCCCAGCAGCGGGGGGCCAGTCGAATGAGCAGTTCTTC. This encodes CASSPAAGGQSNEQFF.

The V and J genes are TRBV7-8 and TRBJ2-2; D remains unclear. The V end was cut by 4 bases, the J end by 1 base, with 7 bases between. Germline V gene lookup returns CDR1 SGHVS and CDR2 FQNEAQ. The CDR3 is 14 amino acids. The CDR3 is CASSWALNTGELFF. The CDR3 region has the DNA TGTGCCAGCAGCTGGGCCTTGAACACCGGGGAGCTGTTTTTT.

The V call is TRBV11-2, the J call TRBJ2-1; the D gene is possibly TRBD1 (7 bases). V was cut by 5 bases and J by 9 bases, with 17 bases left in between. Germline V gene lookup returns CDR1 SGHAT and CDR2 FQNNGV. The CDR3 length is 14 residues. CDR3 amino acids: CASSPTRQGGEQFF. The CDR3 nucleotides are TGTGCCAGCAGCCCTACTCGACAGGGAGGTGAGCAGTTCTTC. The full variable domain, in which reference TRBV11-2 and TRBJ2-1 provide the parts outside the CDR3, is EAGVAQSPRYKIIEKRQSVAFWCNPISGHATLYWYQQILGQGPKLLIQFQNNGVVDDSQLPKDRFSAERLKGVDSTLKIQPAKLEDSAVYLCASSPTRQGGEQFFGPGTRLTVL.

This chain joins TRBV5-1 and TRBJ2-2, with 13 positions matching TRBD2. The CDR3 runs to 18 residues. V lost 0 bases, J lost 4 bases, and 6 bases stayed unmatched. The germline gives CDR1 SGHRS, CDR2 YFSETQ. CDR3 region: CASSLGGLAGETTGELFF. The CDR3 DNA follows: TGCGCCAGCAGCTTGGGTGGACTAGCGGGAGAAACCACCGGGGAGCTGTTTTTT.

This rearrangement joins TRBV27 to TRBJ2-4; 15 bases fit TRBD2. Trimming cost V 6 bases and J 2 bases; bases outside gene matches: 17. CDR3 length equals 21 residues. In germline, CDR1 is MNHEY, CDR2 SMNVEV (reference sequence). For the CDR3, the DNA is TGTGCCAGCAGGGGGACAGGGTGGACTAGCGGGGGGGCCTTTCCCAAAAACATTCAGTACTTC. Its protein product is CASRGTGWTSGGAFPKNIQYF.

The V call is TRBV7-6, the J call TRBJ2-5, with a weak D call TRBD1 (5 bases). Trimming removed 1 base at V and 5 bases at J, with 8 bases between. CDR3 size: 13 residues. CDR1 and CDR2 (germline): SGHVS, FNYEAQ. The CDR3 DNA reads TGTGCCAGCAGCTTAGGGGGCAGGGAGACCCAGTACTTC. It encodes CASSLGGRETQYF.

V and J are TRBV5-6 and TRBJ2-3, with a possible D match to TRBD2 (5 bases). V lost 3 bases, J lost 2 bases, and 13 bases lay in between. The CDR3 sequence is 15 residues long. Germline values: CDR1 SGHDT, CDR2 YYEEEE. The CDR3 sequence is CASSSQLVVTDTQYF. The CDR3 nucleotides are TGTGCCAGCAGCTCCCAACTAGTAGTCACAGATACGCAGTATTTT.

CDR3 in DNA: TGTGCCAGCAGCTTAGGGGGCCTTGCCTACGAGCAGTACTTC. Its protein product is CASSLGGLAYEQYF. This chain uses TRBV7-9 with TRBJ2-7; D is perhaps TRBD1 (5 bases). Germline loops: CDR1 SEHNR, CDR2 FQNEAQ (reference sequence). V was shortened by 1 base and J by 2 bases, with 9 bases between the two germline ends. The CDR3 runs 14 residues.

V usage is TRBV2 and J usage is TRBJ2-7, with 10 bases identical to TRBD2. The CDR3 sequence is 16 residues long. Trimming removed 2 bases from V and 3 bases from J; junction bases left unmatched: 7. In germline, CDR1 is SNHLY, CDR2 FYNNEI. The CDR3 coding sequence is TGTGCCAGCAGTGAATTTGCGGCTAGCGGGGGCTACGAGCAGTACTTC. As protein: CASSEFAASGGYEQYF.

The J gene is TRBJ2-3, the V gene TRBV10-3; 9 bases agree with TRBD2. Trimming cost V 0 bases and J 3 bases; bases outside gene matches: 1. CDR1 and CDR2 (germline): ENHRY, SYGVKD. This CDR3 region has 15 residues. This chain's CDR3 is CAISESLAGTDTQYF. CDR3 in DNA: TGTGCCATCAGTGAGTCTCTAGCGGGGACAGATACGCAGTATTTT.

This chain joins TRBV7-8 and TRBJ2-1; 10 bases match TRBD2. The CDR3 loop spans 15 amino acids. V lost 3 bases, J lost 5 bases, and 4 bases stayed unmatched. Germline CDR1 reads SGHVS; CDR2 reads FQNEAQ. CDR3 bases: TGTGCCAGCAGCTTTGGACTAGCGGCAGACAATGAGCAGTTCTTC. Translating it yields CASSFGLAADNEQFF.

The rearrangement links TRBV19 to TRBJ1-5, with D perhaps TRBD1 (5 bases). Germline V gene lookup returns CDR1 LNHDA and CDR2 SQIVND (reference sequence). The ends were cut back, 1 base at V and 2 bases at J, with 12 bases in the middle. The CDR3 runs 16 residues. As DNA, the CDR3 is TGTGCCAGTAGTATAGCGGGCGGGGGAGGCAATCAGCCCCAGCATTTT. The encoded protein is CASSIAGGGGNQPQHF. The variable domain in full, with the rest retrieved from reference TRBV19 and TRBJ1-5, is DGGITQSPKYLFRKEGQNVTLSCEQNLNHDAMYWYRQDPGQGLRLIYYSQIVNDFQKGDIAEGYSVSREKKESFPLTVTSAQKNPTAFYLCASSIAGGGGNQPQHFGDGTRLSIL.

The chain carries TRBV27 and TRBJ1-2; possible D gene TRBD1, 5 bases. CDR1 MNHEY and CDR2 SMNVEV come from the germline V gene (reference sequence). V was cut by 7 bases and J by 3 bases, with 12 bases left in between. The CDR3 covers 13 residues. This CDR3 is CASKPRAYYGYTF. CDR3 in DNA: TGTGCCAGCAAACCCAGGGCCTACTATGGCTACACCTTC.

The V gene is TRBV5-4, the J gene TRBJ2-7, with a possible D match to TRBD2 (6 bases). Germline loops: CDR1 SGHNT, CDR2 YYREEE (reference sequence). Trimming took 2 bases from V and 2 from J, leaving 11 bases between them. CDR3 size: 14 residues. CDR3 nucleotides: TGTGCCAGCAGCTTCACGGGGGTACCCTACGAGCAGTACTTC. Translation: CASSFTGVPYEQYF. Combining the CDR3 with reference TRBV5-4 and TRBJ2-7 gives the whole variable domain ETGVTQSPTHLIKTRGQQVTLRCSSQSGHNTVSWYQQALGQGPQFIFQYYREEENGRGNFPPRFSGLQFPNYSSELNVNALELDDSALYLCASSFTGVPYEQYFGPGTRLTVT.

J is TRBJ1-1 and V is TRBV19; tentatively, D is TRBD1 (6 bases). CDR3 length: 13 residues. In germline, CDR1 is LNHDA, CDR2 SQIVND (reference sequence). V was cut by 2 bases and J by 12 bases, with 16 bases left in between. Here the CDR3 reads CASSISQGLWSFF. CDR3 DNA: TGTGCCAGTAGTATATCCCAGGGGCTCTGGTCTTTCTTT.

The chain has TRBV28 and TRBJ2-7; the match to TRBD1 covers 7 bases. Germline CDR1 reads MDHEN; CDR2 reads SYDVKM. The trim removed 6 bases at V and 3 bases at J, leaving 5 bases unmatched. This CDR3 comprises 13 residues. The CDR3 coding sequence is TGTGCCAGCAGAAAGACAGGGAGCTACGAGCAGTACTTC. Translation gives CASRKTGSYEQYF.

J is TRBJ2-5 and V is TRBV10-2, with 7 bases lining up with TRBD1. The CDR3 is 15 residues long. CDR1 and CDR2 (germline): WSHSY, SAAADI. J lost 5 bases, V lost 7 bases, and 13 bases had no gene match. The CDR3 region is CASKDDRVGWETQYF. The DNA of the CDR3 is TGCGCCAGCAAAGATGACAGGGTGGGGTGGGAGACCCAGTACTTC.

This clone was seen a single time. The chain links TRBV7-8 to TRBJ2-7; D might be TRBD2 (6 bases). V shed 5 bases and J shed 1 base, with 18 bases lying between them. The CDR3 runs 16 residues. Germline V CDR1 and CDR2: SGHVS, FQNEAQ. This chain's CDR3 is CASSQQTTRESYEQYF. The CDR3 nucleotides are TGTGCCAGCAGCCAACAGACTACCCGGGAGTCCTACGAGCAGTACTTC.

The V and J genes are TRBV5-1 and TRBJ1-5; D is unresolved. Between the trimmed V and J ends, which lost 4 bases and 2 bases, there was a span of 10 bases. Per the germline V gene, CDR1 is SGHRS and CDR2 is YFSETQ. The CDR3 has 14 residues. CDR3 amino acids: CASSAGLGNQPQHF. The DNA for the CDR3 is TGCGCCAGCAGCGCGGGTTTGGGCAATCAGCCCCAGCATTTT.

The chain is built from TRBV6-5 and TRBJ1-5; possible D gene TRBD1, 5 bases. This CDR3 region has 14 residues. Per the germline V gene, CDR1 is MNHEY and CDR2 is SVGAGI. V was pared by 0 bases and J by 6 bases, with 9 bases between. CDR3 DNA sequence: TGTGCCAGCAGTTACTCGGGGGAGGGTCAGCCCCAGCATTTT. It yields the protein CASSYSGEGQPQHF.

The chain recombines TRBV5-6 with TRBJ2-5; 9 bases agree with TRBD2. Germline lookup yields CDR1 SGHDT and CDR2 YYEEEE. The CDR3 extends over 17 amino acids. After removal of 2 bases from V and 5 bases from J, the junction contained 13 bases not matched to a gene. CDR3 nucleotides: TGTGCCAGCAGCTTTTATGGCGGGAGGGCCAATCGGGAGACCCAGTACTTC. Translating it yields CASSFYGGRANRETQYF.

V is TRBV28 and J is TRBJ1-5, with 7 bases identical to TRBD1. The CDR3 consists of 14 residues. The germline gives CDR1 MDHEN, CDR2 SYDVKM. Losses at the gene ends were 5 bases for V and 4 bases for J; bases not matched to a gene: 5. CDR3: CASSNRGGNQPQHF. Here the CDR3 DNA reads TGTGCCAGCAGTAACAGGGGTGGAAATCAGCCCCAGCATTTT.